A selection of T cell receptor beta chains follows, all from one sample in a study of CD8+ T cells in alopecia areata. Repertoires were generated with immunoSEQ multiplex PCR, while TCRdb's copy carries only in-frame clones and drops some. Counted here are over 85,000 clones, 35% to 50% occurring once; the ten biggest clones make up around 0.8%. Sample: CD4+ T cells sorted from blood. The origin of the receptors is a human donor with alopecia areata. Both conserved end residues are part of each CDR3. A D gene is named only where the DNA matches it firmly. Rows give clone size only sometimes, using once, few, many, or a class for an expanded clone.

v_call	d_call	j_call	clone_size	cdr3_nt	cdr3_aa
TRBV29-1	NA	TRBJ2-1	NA	TGCACTACATCTCCGGCCTCTAACAATGAGCAGTTCTTC	CTTSPASNNEQFF
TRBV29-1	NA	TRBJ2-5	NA	TGCAGCCCGGGGTGGTTTTCGGAGACCCAGTACTTC	CSPGWFSETQYF
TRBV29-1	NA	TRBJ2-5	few	TGCAGTGCCAGACTAACACAAGAGACCCAGTACTTC	CSARLTQETQYF
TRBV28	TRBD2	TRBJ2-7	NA	TGTGCCAGCAGTGCTGGACTAGCGGGATCTGCGTCGGTGTACTTC	CASSAGLAGSASVYF
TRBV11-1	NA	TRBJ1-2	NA	TGTGCCAGCAGCCCAGGACAGCATTATGGCTACACCTTC	CASSPGQHYGYTF
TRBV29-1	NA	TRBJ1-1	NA	TGCAGCGTTGACGGGGAGAAGAACACTGAAGCTTTCTTT	CSVDGEKNTEAFF
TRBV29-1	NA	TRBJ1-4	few	TGCAGCGCGAGGGGACTTAATGAAAAACTGTTTTTT	CSARGLNEKLFF
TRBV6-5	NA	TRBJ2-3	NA	TGTGCCAGCAGTTACGGGGTAGCCTCAGATACGCAGTATTTT	CASSYGVASDTQYF
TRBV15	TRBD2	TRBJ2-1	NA	TGTGCCACCAGCAGTAATCCGGGAGGATGGTTCTTC	CATSSNPGGWFF
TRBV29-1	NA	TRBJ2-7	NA	TGCAGCGCCCGACACCACGAGCAGTACTTC	CSARHHEQYF
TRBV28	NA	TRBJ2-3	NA	TGTGCCAGCAGTTCAGGGGTGGATACGCAGTATTTT	CASSSGVDTQYF
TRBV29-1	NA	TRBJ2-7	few	TGCAGCGTGAAGCAGCAGGAATCCTACGAGCAGTACTTC	CSVKQQESYEQYF
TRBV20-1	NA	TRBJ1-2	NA	TGCAGTGTCCAGCTATACTATGGCTACACCTTC	CSVQLYYGYTF
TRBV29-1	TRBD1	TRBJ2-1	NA	TGCAGCGTTGTAAGGGCAGGGGGCCGGAATGAGCAGTTCTTC	CSVVRAGGRNEQFF
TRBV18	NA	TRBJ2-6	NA	TGTGCCAGCTCATTCGGGCCGTCTCGCTCTGGGGCCAACGTCCTGACTTTC	CASSFGPSRSGANVLTF
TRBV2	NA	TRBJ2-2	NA	TGTGCCAGCAGTGCGACCCCTGCAACCGGGGAGCTGTTTTTT	CASSATPATGELFF
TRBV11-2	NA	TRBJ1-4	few	TGTGCCAGCAGCCCCTGGGGGACCCAGAACACGCGGGAAGAAAAACTGTTTTTT	CASSPWGTQNTREEKLFF
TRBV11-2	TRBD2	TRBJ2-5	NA	TGTGCCAGCAGCTTATCCGGACTAGCGGGAGCGGAGACCCAGTACTTC	CASSLSGLAGAETQYF